Listed below are T cell receptor beta chains from one sample, sequenced in a study of T cell responses to AZD1222 COVID-19 vaccine. Profiling relied on immunoSEQ multiplex PCR, and the TCRdb table lists in-frame clones only, not all of them. The data hold fewer than 200,000 clones, with over 80% observed a single time. Sequenced here: peripheral blood, sampled on day 0 of AZD1222 vaccination. The receptor source for this set is an adult in good health. The CDR3 runs from the conserved cysteine through the conserved F or W. The order of the fields is V gene, D gene, J gene, clone size, CDR3 protein, CDR3 DNA. D genes are given only for firm matches. Clone size is given for some rows only: seen once, a few or many times, or a class if the clone is expanded.

V: TRBV4-1; D: NA; J: TRBJ1-4; size: NA; CDR3: CASSQTGGVTVKLFF; DNA: TGCGCCAGCAGCCAAACCGGGGGGGTTACGGTAAAACTGTTTTTT
V: TRBV29-1; D: NA; J: TRBJ1-2; size: NA; CDR3: CSVEEGIYGYTF; DNA: TGCAGCGTTGAAGAAGGGATCTATGGCTACACCTTC
V: TRBV6-5; D: NA; J: TRBJ2-7; size: NA; CDR3: CASRGQLGSYEQYF; DNA: TGTGCCAGCAGAGGGCAGTTAGGTTCCTACGAGCAGTACTTC
V: TRBV4-3; D: NA; J: TRBJ1-3; size: NA; CDR3: CASSQSTKGSGNTIYF; DNA: TGCGCCAGCAGCCAATCAACCAAGGGTTCAGGAAACACCATATATTTT
V: TRBV7-6; D: TRBD2; J: TRBJ2-2; size: NA; CDR3: CASSWAGTSGSGELFF; DNA: TGTGCCAGCAGCTGGGCCGGGACTAGCGGATCCGGGGAGCTGTTTTTT
V: TRBV4-1; D: NA; J: TRBJ2-3; size: NA; CDR3: CASSQASFSAGYTDTQYF; DNA: TGCGCCAGCAGCCAAGCCTCTTTTTCCGCAGGGTACACAGATACGCAGTATTTT
V: TRBV7-9; D: NA; J: TRBJ1-1; size: NA; CDR3: CASSQNRWNTEAFF; DNA: TGTGCCAGCAGCCAAAACAGGTGGAACACTGAAGCTTTCTTT
V: TRBV7-9; D: TRBD1; J: TRBJ1-1; size: NA; CDR3: CASSSRSQGATEAFF; DNA: TGTGCCAGCAGCTCGCGGTCACAGGGGGCTACTGAAGCTTTCTTT
V: TRBV11-2; D: NA; J: TRBJ2-6; size: NA; CDR3: CASSLPPRWANGANVLTF; DNA: TGTGCCAGCAGCTTACCCCCCCGATGGGCAAATGGGGCCAACGTCCTGACTTTC
V: TRBV6-6; D: NA; J: TRBJ1-4; size: NA; CDR3: CASSYPERNEKLFF; DNA: TGTGCCAGCAGTTACCCGGAAAGGAATGAAAAACTGTTTTTT
V: TRBV28; D: TRBD1; J: TRBJ2-7; size: NA; CDR3: CASSLSGQVLGEQYF; DNA: TGTGCCAGCAGTTTATCGGGACAGGTTTTAGGCGAGCAGTACTTC
V: TRBV7-6; D: NA; J: TRBJ2-7; size: NA; CDR3: CASSLSPLRGAEEQYF; DNA: TGTGCCAGCAGCTTATCCCCTTTGAGGGGGGCTGAAGAGCAGTACTTC
V: TRBV7-9; D: NA; J: TRBJ1-5; size: NA; CDR3: CASSRGFNQPQHF; DNA: TGTGCCAGCAGCCGGGGTTTCAATCAGCCCCAGCATTTT
V: TRBV5-4; D: NA; J: TRBJ1-1; size: NA; CDR3: CASSSKQGEEEAFF; DNA: TGTGCCAGCAGCTCAAAACAGGGCGAGGAGGAAGCTTTCTTT
V: TRBV9; D: NA; J: TRBJ1-2; size: NA; CDR3: CASSPTSYGYTF; DNA: TGTGCCAGCAGCCCCACAAGTTATGGCTACACCTTC
V: TRBV6-5; D: TRBD1; J: TRBJ2-4; size: NA; CDR3: CASSYEGAGRNIQYF; DNA: TGTGCCAGCAGTTACGAGGGGGCAGGGCGTAACATTCAGTACTTC
V: TRBV5-6; D: TRBD1; J: TRBJ1-2; size: few; CDR3: CASTTQGQVYGYTF; DNA: TGTGCCAGCACGACCCAGGGACAGGTTTATGGCTACACCTTC
V: TRBV19; D: TRBD1; J: TRBJ1-2; size: NA; CDR3: CASSPRTGEHDGYTF; DNA: TGTGCCAGTAGTCCTCGGACAGGGGAGCACGATGGCTACACCTTC
V: TRBV18; D: TRBD1; J: TRBJ2-1; size: NA; CDR3: CASSLGQGALNEQFF; DNA: TGTGCCAGCTCACTAGGACAGGGGGCCTTGAATGAGCAGTTCTTC
V: TRBV5-5; D: NA; J: TRBJ1-3; size: NA; CDR3: CASSPWEGGNTIYF; DNA: TGTGCCAGCAGCCCCTGGGAGGGCGGAAACACCATATATTTT
V: TRBV4-3; D: NA; J: TRBJ2-5; size: once; CDR3: CASSHPGPLETQYF; DNA: TGCGCCAGCAGCCATCCCGGTCCCCTCGAGACCCAGTACTTC
V: TRBV24-1; D: TRBD1; J: TRBJ2-2; size: once; CDR3: CATSVGTGARNGELFF; DNA: TGTGCCACCAGTGTCGGGACAGGGGCGAGGAACGGGGAGCTGTTTTTT
V: TRBV7-2; D: NA; J: TRBJ1-3; size: NA; CDR3: CASIKEGAPGDTIYF; DNA: TGTGCCAGCATCAAGGAGGGAGCACCTGGCGACACCATATATTTT
V: TRBV7-3; D: NA; J: TRBJ2-7; size: NA; CDR3: CASSLTAGRYEQYF; DNA: TGTGCCAGCAGCTTAACCGCGGGGCGCTACGAGCAGTACTTC
V: TRBV7-2; D: TRBD1; J: TRBJ1-4; size: NA; CDR3: CASSRNRGPNEKLFF; DNA: TGTGCCAGCAGCCGGAACAGGGGGCCTAATGAAAAACTGTTTTTT
V: TRBV7-9; D: NA; J: TRBJ1-4; size: NA; CDR3: CASSFGEGSNEKLFF; DNA: TGTGCCAGCAGCTTCGGGGAGGGCTCTAATGAAAAACTGTTTTTT
V: TRBV5-8; D: NA; J: TRBJ1-3; size: NA; CDR3: CASSLGSGRRNTIYF; DNA: TGTGCCAGCAGCTTGGGATCAGGCCGGAGAAACACCATATATTTT
V: TRBV5-1; D: TRBD1; J: TRBJ2-2; size: NA; CDR3: CASSLGQGAGELFF; DNA: TGCGCCAGCAGCTTGGGACAGGGGGCCGGGGAGCTGTTTTTT
V: TRBV30; D: NA; J: TRBJ1-1; size: NA; CDR3: CAWNRPEGGTEAFF; DNA: TGTGCCTGGAACCGCCCGGAAGGGGGCACTGAAGCTTTCTTT
V: TRBV5-1; D: NA; J: TRBJ1-6; size: NA; CDR3: CASSLSGGTDSPLHF; DNA: TGCGCCAGCAGCTTGTCTGGCGGAACCGATTCACCCCTCCACTTT
V: TRBV6-2/TRBV6-3; D: NA; J: TRBJ1-6; size: NA; CDR3: CASSPTRSRLYNSPLHF; DNA: TGTGCCAGCAGCCCTACTCGGAGCCGGCTGTATAATTCACCCCTCCACTTT
V: TRBV18; D: TRBD1; J: TRBJ1-4; size: NA; CDR3: CASSPFTPTGNEKLFF; DNA: TGTGCCAGCTCACCATTCACCCCGACAGGGAATGAAAAACTGTTTTTT
V: TRBV6-1; D: NA; J: TRBJ1-5; size: NA; CDR3: CASSEPGRVDQPQHF; DNA: TGTGCCAGCAGTGAACCGGGGAGGGTTGATCAGCCCCAGCATTTT
V: TRBV6-6; D: NA; J: TRBJ2-7; size: NA; CDR3: CASRNRDRYEQYF; DNA: TGTGCCAGCAGGAACCGGGACCGATACGAGCAGTACTTC
V: TRBV7-2; D: NA; J: TRBJ2-1; size: once; CDR3: CASSSGRYNEQFF; DNA: TGTGCCAGCAGCTCCGGGCGGTACAATGAGCAGTTCTTC
V: TRBV14; D: NA; J: TRBJ1-1; size: NA; CDR3: CASSQDGGAGTEAFF; DNA: TGTGCCAGCAGCCAAGATGGAGGGGCGGGGACTGAAGCTTTCTTT
V: TRBV27; D: NA; J: TRBJ2-2; size: NA; CDR3: CASSPGMGTGELFF; DNA: TGTGCCAGCAGCCCCGGTATGGGCACCGGGGAGCTGTTTTTT
V: TRBV14; D: NA; J: TRBJ1-2; size: NA; CDR3: CASSRGGSLGYTF; DNA: TGTGCCAGCAGCCGAGGAGGGTCCCTGGGCTACACCTTC
V: TRBV2; D: NA; J: TRBJ2-1; size: NA; CDR3: CASSEAGGLNEQFF; DNA: TGTGCCAGCAGTGAAGCGGGGGGGCTTAATGAGCAGTTCTTC
V: TRBV5-1; D: NA; J: TRBJ1-1; size: NA; CDR3: CASSLAGVAFRTEAFF; DNA: TGCGCCAGCAGCTTGGCTGGGGTAGCATTTCGCACTGAAGCTTTCTTT
V: TRBV6-1; D: NA; J: TRBJ1-1; size: NA; CDR3: CASSQPGGTEAFF; DNA: TGTGCCAGCAGTCAGCCGGGAGGCACTGAAGCTTTCTTT
V: TRBV29-1; D: NA; J: TRBJ1-2; size: NA; CDR3: CSVSWQGQGGYTF; DNA: TGCAGCGTTTCGTGGCAGGGCCAGGGAGGCTACACCTTC
V: TRBV2; D: NA; J: TRBJ1-5; size: NA; CDR3: CASSILRNQPQHF; DNA: TGTGCCAGCAGTATCCTGAGGAATCAGCCCCAGCATTTT
V: TRBV10-3; D: TRBD1; J: TRBJ1-2; size: NA; CDR3: CAIRRDRESYGYTF; DNA: TGTGCCATCAGACGGGACAGGGAGAGCTATGGCTACACCTTC
V: TRBV9; D: TRBD2; J: TRBJ2-5; size: once; CDR3: CASSVGTSEVETQYF; DNA: TGTGCCAGCAGCGTAGGGACTAGCGAGGTAGAGACCCAGTACTTC
V: TRBV12-5; D: TRBD1; J: TRBJ1-1; size: NA; CDR3: CASLQGGNTEAFF; DNA: TGTGCTAGCCTACAGGGGGGGAACACTGAAGCTTTCTTT
V: TRBV5-1; D: NA; J: TRBJ2-1; size: NA; CDR3: CASSRGGRGTFF; DNA: TGCGCCAGCAGCCGGGGCGGACGAGGAACGTTCTTC
V: TRBV28; D: NA; J: TRBJ1-3; size: NA; CDR3: CASSSTRGGNTIYF; DNA: TGTGCCAGCAGCTCCACAAGGGGAGGAAACACCATATATTTT
V: TRBV5-4; D: NA; J: TRBJ1-1; size: NA; CDR3: CASSLARRGAEAFF; DNA: TGTGCCAGCAGCTTGGCCCGCAGAGGAGCTGAAGCTTTCTTT
V: TRBV7-2; D: TRBD2; J: TRBJ2-7; size: NA; CDR3: CASSLLGGEYEQYF; DNA: TGTGCCAGCAGCTTATTGGGGGGGGAGTACGAGCAGTACTTC
V: TRBV3-1/TRBV3-2; D: NA; J: TRBJ1-1; size: NA; CDR3: CASSQDFRTEAFF; DNA: TGTGCCAGCAGCCAAGATTTTCGGACTGAAGCTTTCTTT
V: TRBV6-2/TRBV6-3; D: NA; J: TRBJ2-3; size: NA; CDR3: CASSYSKGTPPDTQYF; DNA: TGTGCCAGCAGTTACTCGAAAGGGACCCCGCCAGATACGCAGTATTTT
V: TRBV18; D: TRBD2; J: TRBJ2-1; size: NA; CDR3: CASSPRRGEVEQFF; DNA: TGTGCCAGCTCACCACGTCGGGGGGAGGTTGAGCAGTTCTTC
V: TRBV29-1; D: NA; J: TRBJ2-1; size: NA; CDR3: CSVGGSYNEQFF; DNA: TGCAGCGTTGGCGGCAGTTACAATGAGCAGTTCTTC
V: TRBV9; D: NA; J: TRBJ1-6; size: NA; CDR3: CASSQRDTYSPLHF; DNA: TGTGCCAGCAGCCAGCGGGATACTTATTCACCCCTCCACTTT
V: TRBV29-1; D: NA; J: TRBJ2-1; size: NA; CDR3: CSVEAQEGYEQFF; DNA: TGCAGCGTTGAAGCCCAAGAGGGCTATGAGCAGTTCTTC
V: TRBV4-3; D: NA; J: TRBJ1-5; size: NA; CDR3: CASSPWRGAGQPQHF; DNA: TGCGCCAGCAGCCCCTGGAGGGGCGCGGGTCAGCCCCAGCATTTT